This T cell receptor (beta chain) was profiled in a study of blood T cell repertoires in COVID-19 (dated by TCRdb to the early 2020s). Looking at the study overall: The collaborator samples originated in the United States, Italy and Spain and spanned the acute and convalescent phases of COVID-19. Subjects who had been exposed to COVID-19, were actively infected with it, or had recovered from it provided the deeply sampled blood TCRbeta repertoires that made up the dataset. The prospective study material was composed of cDNA or gDNA derived from T cells, B-cell-depleted T cells, or PBMCs. Where available, HLA class I and class II types were obtained from metadata supplied by the sample provider rather than from assay-based typing. The samples were drawn from two sources: the first 160 participants of the ongoing ImmuneRACE study, and some 1,300 subjects contributed by 6 global collaborators. A freely available public database, intended as a resource for researchers studying the immune response to SARS-CoV-2, is where the repertoires were released. Sample metadata almost always included a de-identified subject ID, COVID-19 status, age in years and sex. Paper-wide results and their limitations: How much clinical and demographic metadata was included differed by source and by participant, and the metadata was provided uncurated.

TCRbeta CDR3 regions were amplified from genomic DNA by means of the immunoSEQ Assay, a bias-controlled multiplex PCR. The source study handled its data this way. Nucleated cell counts per sample were estimated from amplification of reference gene primers within the assay. To quantify the absolute abundance of each unique TCRbeta CDR3 rearrangement, sequence reads were collapsed and filtered. For each sample, productive Simpson clonality was calculated as the square root of Simpson's diversity index over productive rearrangements. TCRdb stores this immuneACCESS table with in-frame sequences only. Part of the clones is absent; in the studies checked, under half of the shortfall reflects unresolved V genes, and no reason is known for the rest. V and J calls plus clone size are reproduced from that table; the DNA served to infer D and trimming. The sample profile shows 100,000 or so clones; around 90% of them were found once. The top ten hold 4.2% of the sample.

As for this clone: Which antigen it targets is not known. Qualities for individual bases were not recorded, and no much larger clone is one base off.

The CDR3 starts with the cysteine, ends with the phenylalanine, and has 14 residues. The only DNA kept is the CDR3, 42 bases in frame from the first base. The V end gives up 3 bases and the J end 6 bases, leaving 5 bases in the junction not matched to a gene. For CDR1 and CDR2, the germline V gene lists KGHSH and LQKENI. Each collaborating institution followed its own protocols to collect whole blood in K2EDTA tubes. Collaborator samples were shipped for TCRbeta analysis as frozen whole blood, isolated PBMCs, or DNA extracted from either sample type. The chain couples TRBV18 to TRBJ2-1; 7 middle bases align to TRBD1. The receptor's source is a man in his late teens or twenties with acute or convalescent COVID-19. Sample: peripheral blood. The CDR3 has the sequence CASSPTTGTNEQFF. The DNA is as follows: TGTGCCAGCTCACCGACGACAGGGACCAATGAGCAGTTCTTC.